This entry lists 32 T cell receptor beta chains sequenced from one sample in a study of human T cells and chemical hapten exposure. One entry per CDR3 protein results from TCRdb running MiXCR on the RACE reads. The data contain some 94,000 distinct CDR3 sequences, roughly 12% of them singletons. Time point meaning: patch test 1, 2 weeks after DPC sensitization. The treatment is: therapeutic diphenylcyclopropenone sensitization with weekly scalp DPC. Sequenced here: whole blood, sampled in connection with sensitization to the hapten diphenylcyclopropenone (DPC). These receptors originate from a woman aged 40 to 55 with alopecia areata. Some clones in this sample may be carry-over from other donors' samples.

There are many counts of this clonotype. The genes are TRBV29-1 and TRBJ2-1, with D perhaps TRBD2 (5 bases). Trimming shortened V by 2 bases and J by 4 bases, and 12 bases separated the two germline ends. From germline, CDR1 is SQVTM and CDR2 ANQGSEA. The CDR3 totals 14 residues. As DNA, the CDR3 is TGCAGCGTTGAACGGGGTCTAAGTTACAATGAGCAGTTCTTC. Protein: CSVERGLSYNEQFF.

This chain uses TRBV7-2 with TRBJ2-7, with D perhaps matching TRBD2 (5 bases). Germline values: CDR1 SGHTA, CDR2 FQGNSA. Between the trimmed V and J ends, which lost 1 base and 1 base, there was a span of 17 bases. The CDR3 spans 17 residues. CDR3 protein: CASSLGEPRARSYEQYF. CDR3 nucleotide sequence: TGTGCCAGCAGCTTAGGGGAGCCTCGGGCACGGTCCTACGAGCAGTACTTC.

In regard to this clonotype: An end of the junction does not agree with germline; a read error may underlie this. The chain recombines TRBV28 with TRBJ1-6; D gene uncertain. The length of the CDR3 is 14 residues. Germline loops: CDR1 MDHEN, CDR2 SYDVKM. CDR3 sequence (DNA): TGTGCCAGCAGTTTGGCGCAGTACAATTCACACCTCCACTTT. Translation: CASSLAQYNSHLHF.

This sequence joins TRBV19 and TRBJ2-1; a weak D match, TRBD1 (5 bases). CDR1 is LNHDA and CDR2 is SQIVND in the germline V gene (reference sequence). The CDR3 is 14 residues long. V was clipped by 6 bases and J by 5 bases, with 14 bases between them. CDR3 region: CASSPGIGDNEQFF. For the CDR3, the DNA is TGTGCCAGTAGCCCAGGCATAGGGGACAATGAGCAGTTCTTC.

The chain links TRBV15 to TRBJ2-7; a possible D gene is TRBD2 (6 bases). V lost 3 bases and J lost 0, with 6 bases in between. CDR1 and CDR2 (germline): LNHNV, YYDKDF (reference sequence). The CDR3 loop spans 13 amino acids. The CDR3 DNA is TGTGCCACCAGCAGGACTAGCTCCTACGAGCAGTACTTC. Translated, it gives CATSRTSSYEQYF.

This clonotype was found many times. V gene TRBV7-6 combines with J gene TRBJ2-3, with D unresolved. This CDR3 has 14 residues. The germline V gene encodes CDR1 SGHVS and CDR2 FNYEAQ. With 2 bases removed from V and 6 bases from J, the gap between germline ends came to 12 bases. The CDR3 nucleotides are TGTGCCAGCAGCTTACACCTACCCCCGGATACGCAGTATTTT. Its protein is CASSLHLPPDTQYF.

J is TRBJ2-3 and V is TRBV12-3 or TRBV12-4, with D unresolved. The CDR3 length is 13 residues. V was trimmed by 3 bases and J by 4 bases, leaving 8 bases between them. The CDR3 reads CASSFRSPDTQYF. DNA of the CDR3: TGTGCCAGCAGTTTCCGTTCCCCAGATACGCAGTATTTT.

A few counts support this clonotype. At one boundary the junction diverges from the germline segment, which might be a read error. The chain couples TRBV5-1 to TRBJ2-1, with 12 bases identical to TRBD2. CDR3 length: 16 amino acids. Looked up from germline, CDR1 is SGHRS and CDR2 is YFSETQ. Here the CDR3 DNA reads TGTGCCAGCAGCTTCTGGACTAGCGGGAAATACAATGAGCAGTTCTTC. Protein sequence: CASSFWTSGKYNEQFF. Together with reference TRBV5-1 and TRBJ2-1, the CDR3 gives the full variable domain: KAGVTQTPRYLIKTRGQQVTLSCSPISGHRSVSWYQQTPGQGLQFLFEYFSETQRNKGNFPGRFSGRQFSNSRSEMNVSTLELGDSALYLCASSFWTSGKYNEQFFGPGTRLTVL.

This clonotype was seen a few times. A much more abundant neighbour one base away suggests this may be a read error. The CDR3 loop is CASSLNEQFF. CDR3 bases: TGTGCCAGCAGTTTAAATGAGCAGTTCTTC. This chain connects TRBV28 to TRBJ2-1; D unclear. V was pared by 2 bases and J by 7 bases, with 0 bases between. The CDR3 length is 10 residues. Germline CDR1 and CDR2: MDHEN and SYDVKM.

This clonotype was observed many times. This sequence joins TRBV29-1 and TRBJ1-6, with 8 positions matching TRBD1. From germline, CDR1 is SQVTM and CDR2 ANQGSEA. This CDR3 has 13 residues. The V and J ends lost 6 bases and 6 bases, in that order; junction bases with no gene match: 4. The CDR3 protein is CSVGQDLNSPLHF. Here the CDR3 DNA reads TGCAGCGTGGGACAGGATCTTAATTCACCCCTCCACTTT.

This clonotype was observed a few times. The chain has TRBV18 and TRBJ1-2, with a tentative D call TRBD1 (6 bases). V gave up 2 bases and J gave up 8 bases, with 15 bases separating them. The CDR3 has 14 amino acids. Germline V gives CDR1 KGHSH, CDR2 LQKENI. CDR3 sequence: CASSPFDRPEGYTF. The CDR3 DNA follows: TGTGCCAGCTCACCATTCGACAGGCCAGAGGGCTACACCTTC.

In this sample, this clonotype turned up many times. The chain employs TRBV6-2 or TRBV6-3 and TRBJ2-1; D not resolved. V dropped 6 bases and J dropped 6 bases, with 6 bases sitting between them. The CDR3 is made up of 11 amino acids. Germline-derived CDR1 and CDR2 are MNHEY and SVGEGT. CDR3 loop: CASSLLNEQFF. CDR3 nucleotides: TGTGCCAGCAGCCTACTCAATGAGCAGTTCTTC.

This clonotype was counted ten times or more. This chain connects TRBV11-1 to TRBJ2-7; TRBD2 matches 14 bases. The CDR3 consists of 16 residues. The germline V gene has CDR1 SGHAT and CDR2 FQDESV (reference sequence). V shed 3 bases, J shed 2 bases, and the junction held 3 bases outside the gene matches. This CDR3 is CASSLGLAGDTYEQYF. In DNA form, the CDR3 reads TGTGCCAGCAGCTTGGGACTAGCGGGAGACACCTACGAGCAGTACTTC. The full variable domain, completed using reference TRBV11-1 and TRBJ2-7, is EAEVAQSPRYKITEKSQAVAFWCDPISGHATLYWYRQILGQGPELLVQFQDESVVDDSQLPKDRFSAERLKGVDSTLKIQPAELGDSAMYLCASSLGLAGDTYEQYFGPGTRLTVT.

The chain recombines TRBV28 with TRBJ1-2; D gene unclear. The V end lost 5 bases, the J end lost 6 bases, and 7 bases lay between the germline ends. This CDR3 has 11 residues. The germline gives CDR1 MDHEN, CDR2 SYDVKM. This CDR3 reads CASSVSDGYTF. The CDR3 region has the DNA TGTGCCAGCAGTGTCAGTGATGGCTACACCTTC.

There are many counts of this clonotype. The CDR3 DNA reads as TGTGCCAGCAGTTACTCCGAGGGGAACATTCAGTACTTC. The encoded protein is CASSYSEGNIQYF. The chain combines TRBV6-6 with TRBJ2-4; D could derive from TRBD1 or TRBD2 (5 bases each). This CDR3 comprises 13 residues. V gave up 0 bases and J gave up 7 bases, with 7 bases separating them. In germline, CDR1 is MNHNY, CDR2 SVGAGI (reference sequence).

This chain links TRBV7-6 with TRBJ2-2; no definite D call. Germline CDR1 reads SGHVS; CDR2 reads FNYEAQ. V was shortened by 0 bases and J by 7 bases, with 9 bases between the two germline ends. The CDR3 is 14 residues long. The CDR3 coding sequence is TGTGCCAGCAGCTTAGCATCTGGATACGGGGAGCTGTTTTTT. This sequence encodes CASSLASGYGELFF.

This chain uses TRBV20-1 with TRBJ1-6; 11 nucleotides align to TRBD1. The V segment lost 0 bases and the J segment 5 bases; nucleotides outside the gene matches: 9. The CDR3 sequence is 18 residues long. Germline V CDR1 and CDR2: DFQATT, SNEGSKA (reference sequence). This chain's CDR3 is CSARDRGTGGSDNSPLHF. CDR3 sequence (DNA): TGCAGTGCTAGAGATCGAGGGACAGGGGGGAGTGATAATTCACCCCTCCACTTT.

The chain carries TRBV25-1 and TRBJ2-7, with a tentative D call TRBD1 (6 bases). CDR1 and CDR2 from the germline V gene are MGHDK and SYGVNS. With 8 bases removed from V and 4 bases from J, the gap between germline ends came to 12 bases. The CDR3 spans 12 residues. The CDR3 coding sequence is TGTGCCAGCGGGGGCGGAGGTTACGAGCAGTACTTC. This encodes CASGGGGYEQYF.

The sample holds a few counts of this clonotype. The CDR3 loop is CASSFPGGEQYF. CDR3 sequence (DNA): TGTGCCAGCAGTTTCCCGGGGGGCGAGCAGTACTTC. This sequence joins TRBV12-3 or TRBV12-4 and TRBJ2-7, with 7 nucleotides matching TRBD2. CDR3 length: 12 amino acids. V shed 3 bases, J shed 6 bases, and the junction held 2 bases outside the gene matches.

This clonotype was counted only a few times. The chain has TRBV6-6 and TRBJ2-5, with 7 nucleotides matching TRBD2. CDR3 length: 13 residues. Germline V gene lookup returns CDR1 MNHNY and CDR2 SVGAGI (reference sequence). Trimming cost V 0 bases and J 8 bases; bases outside gene matches: 3. This CDR3 reads CASSYSQRGTQYF. The CDR3 DNA follows: TGTGCCAGCAGTTACTCTCAGCGGGGCACCCAGTACTTC.

The rearrangement uses TRBV4-2 and TRBJ1-2; no reliable D call. The V gene's germline CDR1 is LGHNA and CDR2 YNFKEQ. Trimming removed 0 bases at V and 4 bases at J, with 6 bases between. CDR3 length: 13 amino acids. The CDR3 sequence is CASSQESGYGYTF. DNA of the CDR3: TGTGCCAGCAGCCAAGAGTCCGGCTATGGCTACACCTTC.

The chain joins TRBV20-1 to TRBJ2-3, with D perhaps assigned TRBD1 or TRBD2 (6 bases each). The CDR3 spans 14 residues. The germline V and J ends were trimmed by 2 bases and 5 bases, with 14 bases remaining between them. CDR1 is DFQATT and CDR2 is SNEGSKA in the germline V gene (reference sequence). This CDR3 is CSARIRGQLDTQYF. In DNA form, the CDR3 reads TGCAGTGCTAGAATCCGGGGGCAGTTAGATACGCAGTATTTT.

About this clonotype: The junction departs from germline at one end; a sequencing error may be responsible. V gene TRBV2 combines with J gene TRBJ1-5; no definite D call. The germline gives CDR1 SNHLY, CDR2 FYNNEI. The CDR3 contains 13 residues. In DNA form, the CDR3 reads TGTGCCAGCAGTGAGTTCGAGGATCAGCTCCAGCATTTT. The encoded protein is CASSEFEDQLQHF. Full variable domain (rest looked up from reference TRBV2 and TRBJ1-5): EPEVTQTPSHQVTQMGQEVILRCVPISNHLYFYWYRQILGQKVEFLVSFYNNEISEKSEIFDDQFSVERPDGSNFTLKIRSTKLEDSAMYFCASSEFEDQLQHFGDGTRLSIL.

Ten or more counts support this clonotype. The chain couples TRBV19 to TRBJ2-5; 7 bases are shared with TRBD1. V shed 10 bases and J 5 bases; nucleotides not matched to a gene: 7. The CDR3 has 12 amino acids. Looked up from germline, CDR1 is LNHDA and CDR2 is SQIVND (reference sequence). CDR3 bases: TGTGCCACCCAGACAGGGTCCGAGACCCAGTACTTC. It yields the protein CATQTGSETQYF. Full variable domain (missing parts from reference TRBV19 and TRBJ2-5): DGGITQSPKYLFRKEGQNVTLSCEQNLNHDAMYWYRQDPGQGLRLIYYSQIVNDFQKGDIAEGYSVSREKKESFPLTVTSAQKNPTAFYLCATQTGSETQYFGPGTRLLVL.

V and J are TRBV12-3 or TRBV12-4 and TRBJ1-6, with D perhaps matching TRBD1 (5 bases). CDR3 length: 14 amino acids. The ends were cut back, 6 bases at V and 4 bases at J, with 10 bases in the middle. CDR3 loop: CASSRQLYNSPLHF. As DNA, the CDR3 is TGTGCCAGCAGCCGACAGCTATATAATTCACCCCTCCACTTT.

This clonotype was detected many times. The chain has TRBV11-2 and TRBJ2-5; the D is unclear. V shed 5 bases and J shed 6 bases, with 7 bases lying between them. The CDR3 extends over 11 amino acids. Germline CDR1 is SGHAT and CDR2 is FQNNGV. CDR3 coding DNA: TGTGCCAGCAGCACGCATCAGACCCAGTACTTC. This gives the protein CASSTHQTQYF.

The CDR3 loop reads CASGLAGGASYNEQFF. CDR3 in DNA: TGTGCCAGCGGACTAGCGGGTGGGGCTTCCTACAATGAGCAGTTCTTC. The chain employs TRBV7-2 and TRBJ2-1, with 11 bases aligning to TRBD2. Looked up from germline, CDR1 is SGHTA and CDR2 is FQGNSA. V was pared by 8 bases and J by 1 base, with 7 bases of the junction left unmatched. This CDR3 spans 16 amino acids.

In its sample, this clonotype was seen a few times. The rearrangement uses TRBV6-1 and TRBJ2-5; 15 bases are shared with TRBD2. The CDR3 covers 17 residues. V lost 6 bases and J lost 4; bases outside the gene matches: 9. CDR1 is MNHNS, CDR2 SASEGT, per germline. This CDR3 reads CASRAGLAGGPRETQYF. The CDR3 region has the DNA TGTGCCAGCAGGGCCGGACTAGCGGGAGGGCCCCGAGAGACCCAGTACTTC.

This clonotype was seen only a few times. The chain employs TRBV12-3 or TRBV12-4 and TRBJ2-2, with D uncertain. This CDR3 has 15 amino acids. With 1 base removed from V and 1 base from J, the gap between germline ends came to 7 bases. DNA of the CDR3: TGTGCCAGCAGTTTAGGGCCAGGGAACACCGGGGAGCTGTTTTTT. It translates to CASSLGPGNTGELFF.

In this sample, this clonotype turned up a few times. The rearrangement joins TRBV6-5 to TRBJ2-6; 7 nucleotides line up with TRBD1. The J segment lost 0 bases and the V segment lost 2 bases, leaving 7 bases of the junction unmatched. This CDR3 has 18 residues. Germline assignment: CDR1 MNHEY and CDR2 SVGAGI. CDR3 in DNA: TGTGCCAGCAGTTACGCGACAGGGAAGGGCTCTGGGGCCAACGTCCTGACTTTC. Protein product: CASSYATGKGSGANVLTF.

In the case of this clonotype: A much larger clonotype is one base distant, so this may be a read error. The J gene is TRBJ2-7, the V gene TRBV5-6; 8 nucleotides line up with TRBD1. This CDR3 region has 14 residues. CDR1 SGHDT and CDR2 YYEEEE come from the germline V gene. The J segment lost 5 bases and the V segment lost 4 bases, leaving 8 bases of the junction unmatched. CDR3 residues: CASSAGTGTDEQYF. The CDR3 DNA reads TGTGCCAGCAGCGCCGGGACAGGCACCGACGAGCAGTACTTC.

This clonotype has only a few counts. This sequence joins TRBV15 and TRBJ1-1; D is undetermined. Germline V gives CDR1 LNHNV, CDR2 YYDKDF (reference sequence). The CDR3 sequence is 12 residues long. The ends were cut back, 1 base at V and 5 bases at J, with 5 bases in the middle. The CDR3 region is CATSRGVTEAFF. CDR3 bases: TGTGCCACCAGCAGAGGGGTTACTGAAGCTTTCTTT. The whole variable domain, filled in from reference TRBV15 and TRBJ1-1, reads DAMVIQNPRYQVTQFGKPVTLSCSQTLNHNVMYWYQQKSSQAPKLLFHYYDKDFNNEADTPDNFQSRRPNTSFCFLDIRSPGLGDTAMYLCATSRGVTEAFFGQGTRLTVV.